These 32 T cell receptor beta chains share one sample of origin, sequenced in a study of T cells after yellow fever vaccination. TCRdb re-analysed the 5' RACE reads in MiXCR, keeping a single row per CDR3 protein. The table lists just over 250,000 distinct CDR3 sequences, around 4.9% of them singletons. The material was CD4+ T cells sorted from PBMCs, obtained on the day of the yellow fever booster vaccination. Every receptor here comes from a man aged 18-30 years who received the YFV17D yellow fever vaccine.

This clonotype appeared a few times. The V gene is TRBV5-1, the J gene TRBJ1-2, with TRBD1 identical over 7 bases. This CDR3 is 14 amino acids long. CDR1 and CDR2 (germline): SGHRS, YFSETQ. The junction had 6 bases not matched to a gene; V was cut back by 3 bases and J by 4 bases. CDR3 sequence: CASSSSAGGYGYTF. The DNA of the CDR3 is TGCGCCAGCAGCTCATCCGCAGGGGGCTATGGCTACACCTTC.

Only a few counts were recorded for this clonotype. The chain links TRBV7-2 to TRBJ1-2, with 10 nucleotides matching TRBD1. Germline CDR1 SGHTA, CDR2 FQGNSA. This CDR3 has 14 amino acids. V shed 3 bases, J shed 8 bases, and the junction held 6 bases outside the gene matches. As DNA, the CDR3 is TGTGCCAGCAGCTTTGACAGGGGGCCATCCGGCTACACCTTC. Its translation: CASSFDRGPSGYTF.

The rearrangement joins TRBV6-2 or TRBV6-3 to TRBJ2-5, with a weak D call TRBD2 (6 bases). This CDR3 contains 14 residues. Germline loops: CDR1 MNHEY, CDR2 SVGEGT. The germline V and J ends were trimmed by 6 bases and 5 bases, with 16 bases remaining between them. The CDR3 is CASSQNGGAETQYF. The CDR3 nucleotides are TGTGCCAGCAGCCAAAACGGGGGAGCGGAGACCCAGTACTTC.

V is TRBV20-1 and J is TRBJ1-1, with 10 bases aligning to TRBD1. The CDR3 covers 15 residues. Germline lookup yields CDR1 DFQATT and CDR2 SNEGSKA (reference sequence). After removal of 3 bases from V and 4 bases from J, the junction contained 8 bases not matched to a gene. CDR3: CSARDRGALGTEAFF. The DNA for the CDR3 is TGCAGTGCTAGGGACAGGGGGGCCCTCGGCACTGAAGCTTTCTTT.

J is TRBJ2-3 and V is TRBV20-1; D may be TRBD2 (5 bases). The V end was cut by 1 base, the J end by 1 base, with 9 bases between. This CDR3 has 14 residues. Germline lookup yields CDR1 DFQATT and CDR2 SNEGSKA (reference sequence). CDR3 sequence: CSARAGSGTDTQYF. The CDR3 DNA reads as TGCAGTGCTAGAGCGGGTAGCGGCACAGATACGCAGTATTTT.

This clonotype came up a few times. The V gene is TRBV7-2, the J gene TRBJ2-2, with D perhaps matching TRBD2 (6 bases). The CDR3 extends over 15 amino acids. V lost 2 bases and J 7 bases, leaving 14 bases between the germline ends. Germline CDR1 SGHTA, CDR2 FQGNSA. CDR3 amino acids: CASSLTRGEIGELFF. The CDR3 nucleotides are TGTGCCAGCAGCTTAACGCGGGGCGAAATCGGGGAGCTGTTTTTT.

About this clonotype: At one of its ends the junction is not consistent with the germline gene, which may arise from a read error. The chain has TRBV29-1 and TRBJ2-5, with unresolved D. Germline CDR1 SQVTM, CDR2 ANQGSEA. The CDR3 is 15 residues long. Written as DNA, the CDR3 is TGCAGCGTTGAAGATCTCCTTAGTAACCAGGAGACCCAGTACTTC. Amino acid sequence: CSVEDLLSNQETQYF. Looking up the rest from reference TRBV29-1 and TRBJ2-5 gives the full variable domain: SAVISQKPSRDICQRGTSLTIQCQVDSQVTMMFWYRQQPGQSLTLIATANQGSEATYESGFVIDKFPISRPNLTFSTLTVSNMSPEDSSIYLCSVEDLLSNQETQYFGPGTRLLVL.

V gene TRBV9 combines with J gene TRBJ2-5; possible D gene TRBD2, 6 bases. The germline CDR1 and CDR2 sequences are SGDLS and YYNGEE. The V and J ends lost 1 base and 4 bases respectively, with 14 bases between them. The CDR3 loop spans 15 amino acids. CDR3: CASSVLGARGETQYF. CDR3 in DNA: TGTGCCAGCAGCGTACTCGGGGCGCGGGGAGAGACCCAGTACTTC. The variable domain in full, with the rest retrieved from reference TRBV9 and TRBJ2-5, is DSGVTQTPKHLITATGQRVTLRCSPRSGDLSVYWYQQSLDQGLQFLIQYYNGEERAKGNILERFSAQQFPDLHSELNLSSLELGDSALYFCASSVLGARGETQYFGPGTRLLVL.

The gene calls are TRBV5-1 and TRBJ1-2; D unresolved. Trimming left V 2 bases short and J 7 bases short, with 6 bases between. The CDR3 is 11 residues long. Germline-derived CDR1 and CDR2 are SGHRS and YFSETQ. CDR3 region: CASSFGSGYTF. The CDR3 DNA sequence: TGCGCCAGCAGCTTTGGAAGTGGCTACACCTTC.

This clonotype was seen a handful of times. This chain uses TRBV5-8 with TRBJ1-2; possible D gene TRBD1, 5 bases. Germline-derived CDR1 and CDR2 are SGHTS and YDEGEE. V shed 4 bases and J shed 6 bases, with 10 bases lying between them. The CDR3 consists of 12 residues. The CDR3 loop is CASSGGFNGYTF. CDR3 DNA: TGTGCCAGCAGCGGGGGGTTTAATGGCTACACCTTC.

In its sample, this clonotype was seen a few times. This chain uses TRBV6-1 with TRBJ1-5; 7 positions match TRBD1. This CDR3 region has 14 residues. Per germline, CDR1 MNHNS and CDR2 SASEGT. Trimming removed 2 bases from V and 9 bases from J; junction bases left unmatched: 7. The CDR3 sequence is CASSESRGRMPQHF. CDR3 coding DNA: TGTGCCAGCAGTGAATCGAGGGGGCGAATGCCCCAGCATTTT.

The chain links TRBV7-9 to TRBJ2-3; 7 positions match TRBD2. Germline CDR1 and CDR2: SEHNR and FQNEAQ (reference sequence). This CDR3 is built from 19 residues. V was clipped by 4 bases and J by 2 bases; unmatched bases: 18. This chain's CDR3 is CASSSLGSFGTTITDTQYF. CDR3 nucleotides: TGTGCCAGCAGCTCCCTTGGCAGCTTCGGGACTACCATCACAGATACGCAGTATTTT. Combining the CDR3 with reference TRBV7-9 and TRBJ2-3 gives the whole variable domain DTGVSQNPRHKITKRGQNVTFRCDPISEHNRLYWYRQTLGQGPEFLTYFQNEAQLEKSRLLSDRFSAERPKGSFSTLEIQRTEQGDSAMYLCASSSLGSFGTTITDTQYFGPGTRLTVL.

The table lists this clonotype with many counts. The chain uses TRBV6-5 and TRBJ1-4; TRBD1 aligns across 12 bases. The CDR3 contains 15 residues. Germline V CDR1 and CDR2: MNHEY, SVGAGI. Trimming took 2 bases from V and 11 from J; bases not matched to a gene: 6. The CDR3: CASSYRDRGLRKLFF. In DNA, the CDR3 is TGTGCCAGCAGTTACAGGGACAGGGGGCTTAGGAAACTGTTTTTT.

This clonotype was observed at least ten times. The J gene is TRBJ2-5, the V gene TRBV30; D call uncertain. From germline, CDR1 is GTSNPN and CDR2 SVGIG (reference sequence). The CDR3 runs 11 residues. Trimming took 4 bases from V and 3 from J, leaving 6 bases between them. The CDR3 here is CAWNQEETQYF. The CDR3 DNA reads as TGTGCCTGGAATCAGGAAGAGACCCAGTACTTC.

The CDR3 DNA follows: TGCGCCAGCAGCTTAGGTAACAGCCGTCAAACTAGCACAGATACGCAGTATTTT. Its protein is CASSLGNSRQTSTDTQYF. The genes are TRBV5-1 and TRBJ2-3; no clear D. The CDR3 consists of 18 residues. In germline, CDR1 is SGHRS, CDR2 YFSETQ. The V end was cut by 2 bases, the J end by 0 bases, with 19 bases between.

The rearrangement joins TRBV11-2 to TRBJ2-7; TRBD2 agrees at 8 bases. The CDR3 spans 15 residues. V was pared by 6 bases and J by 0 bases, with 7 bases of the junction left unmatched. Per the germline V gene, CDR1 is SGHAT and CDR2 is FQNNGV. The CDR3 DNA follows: TGTGCCAGCAGATTGACTAGCGCCCGCTCCTACGAGCAGTACTTC. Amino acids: CASRLTSARSYEQYF. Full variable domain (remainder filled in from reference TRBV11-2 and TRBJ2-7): EAGVAQSPRYKIIEKRQSVAFWCNPISGHATLYWYQQILGQGPKLLIQFQNNGVVDDSQLPKDRFSAERLKGVDSTLKIQPAKLEDSAVYLCASRLTSARSYEQYFGPGTRLTVT.

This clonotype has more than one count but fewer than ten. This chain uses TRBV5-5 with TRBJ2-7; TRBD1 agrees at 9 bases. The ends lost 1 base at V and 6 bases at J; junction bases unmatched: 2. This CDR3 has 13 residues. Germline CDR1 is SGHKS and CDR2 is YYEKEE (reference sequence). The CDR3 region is CASSLTGGGEQYV. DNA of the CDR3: TGTGCCAGCAGCTTGACAGGGGGCGGCGAGCAGTACGTC.

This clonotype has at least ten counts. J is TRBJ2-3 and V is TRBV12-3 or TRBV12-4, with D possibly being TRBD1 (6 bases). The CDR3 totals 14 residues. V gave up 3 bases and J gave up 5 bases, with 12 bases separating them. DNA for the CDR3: TGTGCCAGCAGTTTTTCCTTAGGGGGAGATACGCAGTATTTT. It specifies CASSFSLGGDTQYF.

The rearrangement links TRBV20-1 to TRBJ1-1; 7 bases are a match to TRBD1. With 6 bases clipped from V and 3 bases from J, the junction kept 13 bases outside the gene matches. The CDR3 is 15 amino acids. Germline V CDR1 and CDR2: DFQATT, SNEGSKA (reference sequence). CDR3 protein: CSADAAGGQHTEAFF. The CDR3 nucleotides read TGCAGTGCCGACGCAGCGGGGGGACAGCACACTGAAGCTTTCTTT.

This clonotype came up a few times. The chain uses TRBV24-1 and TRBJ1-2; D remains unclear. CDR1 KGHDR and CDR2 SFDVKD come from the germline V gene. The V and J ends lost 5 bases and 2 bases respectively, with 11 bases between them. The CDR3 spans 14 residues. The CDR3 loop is CATSAGTLNYGYTF. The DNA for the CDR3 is TGTGCCACCAGTGCCGGCACTTTGAACTATGGCTACACCTTC.

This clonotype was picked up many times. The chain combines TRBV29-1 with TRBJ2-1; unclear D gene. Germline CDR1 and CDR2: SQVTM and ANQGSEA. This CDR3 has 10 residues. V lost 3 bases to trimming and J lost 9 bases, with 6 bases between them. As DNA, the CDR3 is TGCAGCGTTGAGTACGGTGAGCAGTTCTTC. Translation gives CSVEYGEQFF.

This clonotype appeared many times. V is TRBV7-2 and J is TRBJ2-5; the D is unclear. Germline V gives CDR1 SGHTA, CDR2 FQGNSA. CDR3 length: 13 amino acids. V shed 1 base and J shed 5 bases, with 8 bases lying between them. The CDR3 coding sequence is TGTGCCAGCAGCTTAGACGTACGGGAGACCCAGTACTTC. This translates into CASSLDVRETQYF. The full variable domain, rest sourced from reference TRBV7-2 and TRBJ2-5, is GAGVSQSPSNKVTEKGKDVELRCDPISGHTALYWYRQSLGQGLEFLIYFQGNSAPDKSGLPSDRFSAERTGGSVSTLTIQRTQQEDSAVYLCASSLDVRETQYFGPGTRLLVL.

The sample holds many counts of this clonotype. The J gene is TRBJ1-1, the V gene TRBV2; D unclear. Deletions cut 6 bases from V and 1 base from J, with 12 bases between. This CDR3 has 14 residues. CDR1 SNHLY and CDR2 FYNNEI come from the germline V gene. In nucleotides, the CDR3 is TGTGCCAGCAGGCGGTCGCCTGCGAACACTGAAGCTTTCTTT. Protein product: CASRRSPANTEAFF. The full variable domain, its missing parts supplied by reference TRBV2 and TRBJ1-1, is EPEVTQTPSHQVTQMGQEVILRCVPISNHLYFYWYRQILGQKVEFLVSFYNNEISEKSEIFDDQFSVERPDGSNFTLKIRSTKLEDSAMYFCASRRSPANTEAFFGQGTRLTVV.

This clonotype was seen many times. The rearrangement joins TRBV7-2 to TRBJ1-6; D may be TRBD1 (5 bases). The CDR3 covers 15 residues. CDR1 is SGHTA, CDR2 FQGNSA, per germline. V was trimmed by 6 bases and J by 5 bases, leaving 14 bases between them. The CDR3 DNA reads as TGTGCCAGCAGTGGGATGCAGGGAGATAATTCACCCCTCCACTTT. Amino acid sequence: CASSGMQGDNSPLHF. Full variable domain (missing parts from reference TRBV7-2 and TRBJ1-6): GAGVSQSPSNKVTEKGKDVELRCDPISGHTALYWYRQSLGQGLEFLIYFQGNSAPDKSGLPSDRFSAERTGGSVSTLTIQRTQQEDSAVYLCASSGMQGDNSPLHFGNGTRLTVT.

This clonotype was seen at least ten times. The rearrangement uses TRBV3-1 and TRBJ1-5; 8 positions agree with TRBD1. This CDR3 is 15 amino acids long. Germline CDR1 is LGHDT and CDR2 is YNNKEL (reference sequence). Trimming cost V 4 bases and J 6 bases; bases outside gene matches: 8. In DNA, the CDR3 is TGTGCCAGCAGCCCAGGACAGGGTCATCGTCAGCCCCAGCATTTT. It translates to CASSPGQGHRQPQHF.

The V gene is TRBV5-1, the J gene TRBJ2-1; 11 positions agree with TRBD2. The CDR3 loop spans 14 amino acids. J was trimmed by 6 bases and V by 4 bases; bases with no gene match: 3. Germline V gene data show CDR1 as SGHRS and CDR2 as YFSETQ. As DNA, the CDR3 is TGCGCCAGCAGCATAGGGACTAGCGGCAATGAGCAGTTCTTC. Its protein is CASSIGTSGNEQFF.

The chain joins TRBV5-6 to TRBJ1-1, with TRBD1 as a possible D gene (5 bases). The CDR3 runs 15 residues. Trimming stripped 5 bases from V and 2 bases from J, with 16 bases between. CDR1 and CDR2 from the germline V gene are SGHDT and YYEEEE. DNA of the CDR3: TGTGCCAGCAGTTCGGGACGGAGGGGCAACACTGAAGCTTTCTTT. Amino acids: CASSSGRRGNTEAFF.

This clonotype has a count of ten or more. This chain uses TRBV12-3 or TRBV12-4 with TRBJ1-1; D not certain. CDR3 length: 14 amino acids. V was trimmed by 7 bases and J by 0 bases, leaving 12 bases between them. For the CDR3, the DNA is TGTGCCAGCATCCACCCGAGGGTGAACACTGAAGCTTTCTTT. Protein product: CASIHPRVNTEAFF.

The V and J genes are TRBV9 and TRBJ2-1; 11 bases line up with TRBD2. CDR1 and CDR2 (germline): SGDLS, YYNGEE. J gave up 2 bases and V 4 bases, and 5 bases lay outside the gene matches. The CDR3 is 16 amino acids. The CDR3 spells CASSPTSGDAYNEQFF. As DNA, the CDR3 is TGTGCCAGCAGCCCGACTAGCGGGGACGCCTACAATGAGCAGTTCTTC.

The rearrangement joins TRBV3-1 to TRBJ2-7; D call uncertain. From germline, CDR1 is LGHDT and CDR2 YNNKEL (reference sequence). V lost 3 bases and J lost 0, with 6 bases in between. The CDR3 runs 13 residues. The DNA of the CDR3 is TGTGCCAGCAGCCATCTCACCTCCTACGAGCAGTACTTC. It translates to CASSHLTSYEQYF.

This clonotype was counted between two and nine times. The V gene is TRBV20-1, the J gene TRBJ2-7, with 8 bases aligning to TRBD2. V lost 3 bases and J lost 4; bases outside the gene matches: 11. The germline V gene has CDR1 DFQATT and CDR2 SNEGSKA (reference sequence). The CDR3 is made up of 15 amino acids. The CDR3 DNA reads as TGCAGTGCTAGGAGGAGTATGGCGGGGGGATACGAGCAGTACTTC. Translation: CSARRSMAGGYEQYF.

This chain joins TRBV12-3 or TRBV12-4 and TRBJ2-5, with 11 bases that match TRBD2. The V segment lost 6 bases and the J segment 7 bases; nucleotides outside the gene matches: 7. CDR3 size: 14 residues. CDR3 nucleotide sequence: TGTGCCAGCAGATCTCTAGCGGGGGGAGGGACCCAGTACTTC. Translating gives CASRSLAGGGTQYF.